Only a few counts were recorded for the clone carrying this T cell receptor beta chain. Trimming shortened V by 3 bases and J by 0 bases, and 17 bases separated the two germline ends. The CDR3 contains 17 residues. The germline V gene has CDR1 SEHNR and CDR2 FQNEAQ (reference sequence). The sample belongs to a study of blood T cell repertoires in COVID-19. Background on the study: The United States, Italy and Spain were the sources of the acute and convalescent COVID-19 samples. Sample material is recorded as cDNA or gDNA derived from T cells, B-cell-depleted T cells, or PBMCs.

As processed by the authors: Amplification from reference gene primers served as the basis for estimated nucleated cell counts. TCRdb's copy holds only in-frame clones and misses some; the assay was immunoSEQ multiplex PCR. V, J and clone size are those of that table, while D and trimming were read from the DNA. The table includes 150,000 to 180,000 clones, roughly 84% detected once. The source material was peripheral blood. This clonotype was obtained from a man in his sixties with COVID-19, enrolled during active disease. The chain couples TRBV7-9 to TRBJ1-2, with D uncertain. The CDR3 reads CASSFPPPQVANYGYTF. The CDR3 DNA is TGTGCCAGCAGCTTCCCTCCACCGCAGGTGGCTAACTATGGCTACACCTTC.